This TCR beta chain was sequenced in a study of blood T cell repertoires in COVID-19. The table lists this clone with many counts. CDR3 size: 13 residues. Per germline, CDR1 MNHEY and CDR2 SMNVEV (reference sequence). V dropped 7 bases and J dropped 7 bases, with 16 bases sitting between them. Assay: immunoSEQ multiplex PCR; the TCRdb copy retains only in-frame clones and omits some. This sample carries about 200,000 clones, roughly 80% of them seen once, and the ten largest clones take approximately 6.9%. The chain couples TRBV27 to TRBJ1-2, with no clear D. Sequencing was done on a sample of peripheral blood. The source is a man aged 60 to 75 with acute or convalescent COVID-19. The CDR3 bases are TGTGCCAGCACCACCTTACAAAGTGGTGGCTACACCTTC. As protein: CASTTLQSGGYTF.